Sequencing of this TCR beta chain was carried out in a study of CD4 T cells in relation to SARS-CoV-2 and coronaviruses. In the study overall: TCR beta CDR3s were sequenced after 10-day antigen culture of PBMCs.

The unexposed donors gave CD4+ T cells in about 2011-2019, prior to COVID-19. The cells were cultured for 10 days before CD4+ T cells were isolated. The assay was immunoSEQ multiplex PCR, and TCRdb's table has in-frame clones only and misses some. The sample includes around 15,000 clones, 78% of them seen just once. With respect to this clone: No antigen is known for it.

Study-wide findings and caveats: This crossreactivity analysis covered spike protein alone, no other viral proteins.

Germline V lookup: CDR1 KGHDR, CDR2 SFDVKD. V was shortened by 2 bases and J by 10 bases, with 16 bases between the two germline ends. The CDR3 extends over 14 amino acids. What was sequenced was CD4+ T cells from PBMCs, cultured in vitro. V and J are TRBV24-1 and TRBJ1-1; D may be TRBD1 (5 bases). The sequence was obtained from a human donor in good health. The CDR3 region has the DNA TGTGCCACCAGTGATTCAACCCTCGGGGGGGTAGCTTTCTTT. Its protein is CATSDSTLGGVAFF.